Sequencing of this T cell receptor (beta chain) was carried out in a study of T cells after yellow fever vaccination (dated by TCRdb to the late 2010s). The study in broad terms: Libraries from fractions with low cell numbers were prepared with the SMART-Seq v4 Ultra Low Input RNA kit. To track T-cell clones before and after primary and booster YFV17D yellow fever vaccination, bulk TCR alpha and beta repertoires were sequenced longitudinally. Two healthy male donors made up the cohort, one aged 18 to 30 years and the other aged 30 to 40 years. Bulk PBMC replicates and cell subsets were isolated from blood drawn at multiple timepoints before and after both primary and secondary immunization.

Paper-wide results and their limitations: A small fraction of clonotypes appeared in both the CD4 and CD8 compartments, likely as a result of convergent recombination. The study included only a couple of donors, which limits how far the findings can be generalized. Compared with the primary T-cell response, the secondary T-cell response was weaker but faster, peaking on day 5 rather than day 15. After the booster, most clones that had expanded after primary vaccination were detected again (nearly 98% of CD4 and 88% of CD8), suggesting broad maintenance of memory. Computational filtering was needed because FACS-sorted repertoires could contain abundant contaminating clonotypes from the bulk population.

About this clonotype itself: Its antigen is currently not known. The sample holds no much larger clone one base away, and base qualities are not on file.

TCR cDNA was synthesized by 5'RACE template switching, through which a universal primer site and unique molecular identifiers were introduced. cDNA synthesis was primed from both the TCR alpha and TCR beta constant segments. Libraries were amplified in two PCR steps, with sample barcodes and sequencing adapters added in the second step. Sequencing of libraries was performed on Illumina HiSeq 2500 (2x100 bp) or NovaSeq (2x150 bp). Processing in the source paper ran as follows. Demultiplexing of reads and collapsing into UMI consensus sequences were performed with MIGEC, and V(D)J alignment was carried out with MiXCR. Using edgeR on replicate PBMC samples, clonotypes were called vaccine-responding if FDR was below 0.01 and the log2 fold change was above 5 up to day 15. CD4 or CD8 identity was assigned to each bulk clonotype according to whether the clonotype was present at higher abundance in the sequenced CD4 repertoire or the sequenced CD8 repertoire. Through fastp at Q25 and MiXCR, TCRdb rebuilt clones from the public reads, retaining in-frame beta chains. Entries that share a CDR3 protein sequence are merged under the most common genes and DNA. The V and J calls come from TCRdb's annotation, not from the publication. Recorded for this sample are about 510,000 distinct CDR3 sequences; 21% of them occurred a single time. Around 16% of the sample is held by the ten biggest clonotypes.

The treatment or condition label of this sample denotes: live attenuated yellow fever vaccine strain. At every blood-draw timepoint, two biological replicates of bulk PBMCs were collected. PBMCs were isolated from peripheral blood using a standard Ficoll-Paque protocol. TriZol was used to extract RNA from bulk PBMCs, from CD4 and CD8 fractions, and from dextramer-positive and dextramer-negative fractions. Source: PBMCs, taken about 21 days after the first yellow fever vaccination. This clonotype was obtained from a man aged 18 to 29 who received the YFV17D yellow fever vaccine.

For the CDR3, the sequence is CASSPAQVRDIQYF. The sequenced DNA: TGCGCCAGCAGCCCTGCCCAGGTCAGGGACATTCAGTACTTC. The chain was built from TRBV5-1 and TRBJ2-4, with a weak D call of TRBD1 (5 bases match). CDR1 and CDR2, looked up from the germline V gene, are SGHRS and YFSETQ. The cysteine opens and the phenylalanine closes a CDR3 of 14 amino acids. This entry keeps only the CDR3 DNA: 42 bases, framed from base 1. V is pared back by 4 bases and J by 8 bases, with 16 bases lying between the germline termini.